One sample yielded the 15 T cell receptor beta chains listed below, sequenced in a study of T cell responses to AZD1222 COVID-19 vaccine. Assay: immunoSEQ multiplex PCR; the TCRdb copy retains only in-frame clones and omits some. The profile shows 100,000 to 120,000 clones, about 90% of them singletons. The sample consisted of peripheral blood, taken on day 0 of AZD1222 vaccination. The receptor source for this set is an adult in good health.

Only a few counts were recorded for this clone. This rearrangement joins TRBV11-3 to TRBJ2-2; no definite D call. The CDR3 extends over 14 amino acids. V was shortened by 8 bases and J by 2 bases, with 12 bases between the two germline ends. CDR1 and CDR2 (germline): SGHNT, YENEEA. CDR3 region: CASRKSTNTGELFF. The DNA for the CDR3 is TGTGCCAGCCGAAAGAGCACCAACACCGGGGAGCTGTTTTTT. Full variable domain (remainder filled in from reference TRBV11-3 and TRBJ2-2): EAGVVQSPRYKIIEKKQPVAFWCNPISGHNTLYWYLQNLGQGPELLIRYENEEAVDDSQLPKDRFSAERLKGVDSTLKIQPAELGDSAVYLCASRKSTNTGELFFGEGSRLTVL.

This chain's CDR3 is CASSLYSGGDTQYF. As DNA, the CDR3 is TGTGCCAGCAGTTTATACAGCGGGGGAGATACGCAGTATTTT. The chain combines TRBV28 with TRBJ2-3; 8 bases are a match to TRBD2. J was trimmed by 5 bases and V by 1 base; bases with no gene match: 2. The CDR3 is 14 amino acids. The germline CDR1 and CDR2 sequences are MDHEN and SYDVKM.

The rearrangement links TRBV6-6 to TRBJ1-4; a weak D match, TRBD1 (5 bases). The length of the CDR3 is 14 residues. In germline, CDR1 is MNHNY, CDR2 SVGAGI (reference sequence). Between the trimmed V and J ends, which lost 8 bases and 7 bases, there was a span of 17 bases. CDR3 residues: CASGAEYGLEKLFF. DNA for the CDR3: TGTGCCAGCGGGGCGGAGTACGGTCTTGAAAAACTGTTTTTT.

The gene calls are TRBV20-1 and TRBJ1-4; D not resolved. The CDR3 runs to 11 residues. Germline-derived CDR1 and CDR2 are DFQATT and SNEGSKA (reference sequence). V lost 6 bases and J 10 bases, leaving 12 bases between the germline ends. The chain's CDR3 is CSAPLGGKLFF. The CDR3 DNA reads TGCAGTGCCCCCTTGGGTGGAAAACTGTTTTTT.

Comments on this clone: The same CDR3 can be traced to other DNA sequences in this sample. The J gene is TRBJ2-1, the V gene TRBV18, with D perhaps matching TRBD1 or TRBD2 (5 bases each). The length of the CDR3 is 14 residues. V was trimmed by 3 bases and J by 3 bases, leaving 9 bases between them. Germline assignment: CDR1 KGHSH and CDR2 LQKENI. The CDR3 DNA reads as TGTGCCAGCTCACCCGTGGGGGTCTACAATGAGCAGTTCTTC. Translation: CASSPVGVYNEQFF.

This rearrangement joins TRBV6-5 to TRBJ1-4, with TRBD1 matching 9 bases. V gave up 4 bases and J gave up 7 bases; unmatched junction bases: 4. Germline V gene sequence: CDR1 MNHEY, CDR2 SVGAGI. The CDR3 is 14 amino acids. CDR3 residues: CASSSRQGGEKLFF. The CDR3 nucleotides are TGTGCCAGCAGTTCACGACAGGGGGGTGAAAAACTGTTTTTT.

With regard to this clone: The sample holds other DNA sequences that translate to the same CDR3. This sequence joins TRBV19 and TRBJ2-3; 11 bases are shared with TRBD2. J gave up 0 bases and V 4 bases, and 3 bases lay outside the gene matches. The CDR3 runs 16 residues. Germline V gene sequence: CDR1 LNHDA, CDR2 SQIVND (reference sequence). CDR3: CASSTLAGGSTDTQYF. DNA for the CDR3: TGTGCCAGTAGTACCCTAGCGGGGGGCAGCACAGATACGCAGTATTTT. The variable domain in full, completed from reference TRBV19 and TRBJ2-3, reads DGGITQSPKYLFRKEGQNVTLSCEQNLNHDAMYWYRQDPGQGLRLIYYSQIVNDFQKGDIAEGYSVSREKKESFPLTVTSAQKNPTAFYLCASSTLAGGSTDTQYFGPGTRLTVL.

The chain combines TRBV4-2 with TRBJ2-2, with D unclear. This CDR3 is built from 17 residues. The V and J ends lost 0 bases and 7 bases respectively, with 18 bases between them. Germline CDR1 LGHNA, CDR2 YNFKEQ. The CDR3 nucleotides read TGTGCCAGCAGCCAAGAAGAGGTAGCATTTGGTGGCGGGGAGCTGTTTTTT. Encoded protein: CASSQEEVAFGGGELFF.

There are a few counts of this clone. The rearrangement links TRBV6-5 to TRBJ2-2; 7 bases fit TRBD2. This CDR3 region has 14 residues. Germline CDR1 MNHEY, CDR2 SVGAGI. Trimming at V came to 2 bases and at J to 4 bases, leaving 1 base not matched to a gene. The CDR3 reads CASSYREGTGELFF. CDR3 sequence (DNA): TGTGCCAGCAGTTACAGGGAGGGCACCGGGGAGCTGTTTTTT.

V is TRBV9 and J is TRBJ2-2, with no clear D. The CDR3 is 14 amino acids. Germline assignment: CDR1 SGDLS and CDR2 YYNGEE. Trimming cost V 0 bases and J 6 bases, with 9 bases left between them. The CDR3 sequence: CASSVDLGAGELFF. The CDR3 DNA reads TGTGCCAGCAGCGTAGATCTCGGAGCCGGGGAGCTGTTTTTT.

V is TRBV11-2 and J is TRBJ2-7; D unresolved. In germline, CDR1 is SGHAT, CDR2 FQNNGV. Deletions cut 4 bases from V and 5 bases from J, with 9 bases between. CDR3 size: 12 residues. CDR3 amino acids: CASSYKLDEQYF. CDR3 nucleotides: TGTGCCAGCAGCTATAAGCTGGACGAGCAGTACTTC.

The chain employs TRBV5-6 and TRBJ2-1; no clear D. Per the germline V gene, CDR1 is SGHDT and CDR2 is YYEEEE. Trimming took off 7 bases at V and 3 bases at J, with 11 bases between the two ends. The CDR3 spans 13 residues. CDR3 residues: CASGGKDYNEQFF. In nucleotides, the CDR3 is TGTGCCAGCGGCGGAAAGGACTACAATGAGCAGTTCTTC.

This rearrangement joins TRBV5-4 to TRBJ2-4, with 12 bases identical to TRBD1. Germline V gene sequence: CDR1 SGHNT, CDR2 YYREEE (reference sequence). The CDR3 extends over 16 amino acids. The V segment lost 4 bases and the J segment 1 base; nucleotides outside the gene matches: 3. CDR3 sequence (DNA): TGTGCCAGCAGCACGGGACAGGGGGCTGCCAAAAACATTCAGTACTTC. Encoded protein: CASSTGQGAAKNIQYF.

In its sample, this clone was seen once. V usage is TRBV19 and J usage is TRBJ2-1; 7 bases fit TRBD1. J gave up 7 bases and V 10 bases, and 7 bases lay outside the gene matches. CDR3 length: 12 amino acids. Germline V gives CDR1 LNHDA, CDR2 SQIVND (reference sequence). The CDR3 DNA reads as TGTGCCACCGCGAGGGGGCGGAATGAGCAGTTCTTC. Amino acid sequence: CATARGRNEQFF. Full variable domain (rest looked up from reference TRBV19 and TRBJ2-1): DGGITQSPKYLFRKEGQNVTLSCEQNLNHDAMYWYRQDPGQGLRLIYYSQIVNDFQKGDIAEGYSVSREKKESFPLTVTSAQKNPTAFYLCATARGRNEQFFGPGTRLTVL.

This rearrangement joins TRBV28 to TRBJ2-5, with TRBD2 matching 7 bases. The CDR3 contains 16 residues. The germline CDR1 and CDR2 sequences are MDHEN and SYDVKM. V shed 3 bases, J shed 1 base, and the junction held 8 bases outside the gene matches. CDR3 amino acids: CASSFSQGRGQETQYF. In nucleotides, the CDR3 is TGTGCCAGCAGTTTCTCCCAAGGGAGGGGCCAAGAGACCCAGTACTTC.